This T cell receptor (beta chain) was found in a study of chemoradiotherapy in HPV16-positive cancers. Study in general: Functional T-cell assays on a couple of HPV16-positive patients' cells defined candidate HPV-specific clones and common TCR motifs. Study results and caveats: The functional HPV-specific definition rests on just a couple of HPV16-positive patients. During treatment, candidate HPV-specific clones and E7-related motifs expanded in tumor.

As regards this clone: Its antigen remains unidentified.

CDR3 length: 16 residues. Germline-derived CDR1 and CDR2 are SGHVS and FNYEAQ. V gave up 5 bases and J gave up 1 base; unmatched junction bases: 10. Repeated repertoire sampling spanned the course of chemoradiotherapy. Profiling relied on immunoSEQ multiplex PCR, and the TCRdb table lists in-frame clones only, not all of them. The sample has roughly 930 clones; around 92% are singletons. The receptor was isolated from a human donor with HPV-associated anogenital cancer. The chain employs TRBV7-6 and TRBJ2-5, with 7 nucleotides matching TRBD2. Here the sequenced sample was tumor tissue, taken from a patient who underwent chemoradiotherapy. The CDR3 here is CASSPSGGGPQETQYF. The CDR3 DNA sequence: TGTGCCAGCAGCCCAAGCGGCGGGGGTCCCCAAGAGACCCAGTACTTC. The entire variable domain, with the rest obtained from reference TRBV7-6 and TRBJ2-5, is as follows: GAGVSQSPRYKVTKRGQDVALRCDPISGHVSLYWYRQALGQGPEFLTYFNYEAQQDKSGLPNDRFSAERPEGSISTLTIQRTEQRDSAMYRCASSPSGGGPQETQYFGPGTRLLVL.